These 3 T cell receptor beta chains originate from one sample sequenced in a study of technical replicates of blood from a handful of donors. This table comes from immunoSEQ multiplex PCR, and its TCRdb copy is limited to in-frame clones, with some not included. The sample lists over 50,000 clones, roughly 94% seen once, with 0.2% to 0.25% in the top ten. The sequenced sample consisted of T cells isolated from PBMCs. The source of these receptors is a human donor in good health.

V and J are TRBV11-3 and TRBJ2-4; TRBD2 matches 7 bases. Trimming removed 5 bases from V and 8 bases from J; junction bases left unmatched: 9. Germline V gene lookup returns CDR1 SGHNT and CDR2 YENEEA. The CDR3 extends over 14 amino acids. CDR3 in DNA: TGTGCCAGCAGCCCCGGGGCCCGGGGGGACATTCAGTACTTC. It encodes CASSPGARGDIQYF.

The rearrangement uses TRBV5-1 and TRBJ2-2; D may be TRBD2 (7 bases). Germline values: CDR1 SGHRS, CDR2 YFSETQ. Trimming removed 6 bases from V and 6 bases from J, with 18 bases in between. The CDR3 length is 15 residues. For the CDR3, the DNA is TGCGCCAGCAACGCGGAACGCGGGGGCTCCGGGGAGCTGTTTTTT. It codes for CASNAERGGSGELFF.

The chain recombines TRBV6-5 with TRBJ2-1, with D uncertain. CDR3 size: 13 residues. The V gene's germline CDR1 is MNHEY and CDR2 SVGAGI. V dropped 2 bases and J dropped 7 bases, with 9 bases sitting between them. This CDR3 reads CASSYRLQNEQFF. The CDR3 bases are TGTGCCAGCAGTTACAGACTGCAGAATGAGCAGTTCTTC.